This T cell receptor beta chain was retrieved from a study of T cells in Graves' hyperthyroidism and ophthalmopathy. Researchers amplified the TCR beta CDR3 regions from RNA transcripts. HTBI primers were the set used in a first-round RT-PCR of the TCR CDR3. TCRdb itself ran the multiplex PCR reads through MiXCR, one entry per CDR3 protein. Of hundreds of thousands of distinct CDR3 sequences in the sample, just under 45% were seen once. Germline values: CDR1 KGHDR, CDR2 SFDVKD. The CDR3 is 12 amino acids. The trim removed 7 bases at V and 5 bases at J, leaving 3 bases unmatched. Orbital computed tomography, thyroid ultrasound, serum thyroxine and TRAb, and clinical symptoms together informed the diagnoses.

The sequencing input was peripheral blood or thyroid tissue (not recorded which). This rearrangement joins TRBV24-1 to TRBJ1-2; TRBD1 matches at 7 bases. The source is an adult man with Graves' disease, either hyperthyroidism or ophthalmopathy (not recorded which). CDR3 region: CATRTGHYGYTF. CDR3 in DNA: TGTGCCACCAGGACAGGGCATTATGGCTACACCTTC.